The 21 T cell receptor beta chains given below trace back to one sample, sequenced in a study of cytomegalovirus exposure and HLA in healthy donors. The assay was immunoSEQ multiplex PCR, and TCRdb's table has in-frame clones only and misses some. The sample lists about 220,000 clones, about nine tenths occurring once. The specimen sequenced was PBMCs. Receptors originate from a young woman in good health and CMV-seronegative.

The chain uses TRBV5-1 and TRBJ1-4, with 7 bases lining up with TRBD1. Germline-derived CDR1 and CDR2 are SGHRS and YFSETQ. V shed 4 bases, J shed 5 bases, and the junction held 5 bases outside the gene matches. The CDR3 sequence is 14 residues long. CDR3 amino acids: CASSLQTGNEKLFF. CDR3 DNA: TGCGCCAGCAGCCTACAGACAGGGAATGAAAAACTGTTTTTT.

This rearrangement joins TRBV5-6 to TRBJ2-1; TRBD2 matches at 8 bases. The CDR3 is 13 residues long. V was clipped by 3 bases and J by 10 bases; unmatched bases: 6. Looked up from germline, CDR1 is SGHDT and CDR2 is YYEEEE. CDR3 in DNA: TGTGCCAGCAGCTCCCTAGCGGGTGGAGAGCAGTTCTTC. It codes for CASSSLAGGEQFF.

This sequence joins TRBV4-1 and TRBJ1-6, with D tentatively TRBD1 (6 bases). This CDR3 comprises 18 residues. The germline V gene encodes CDR1 MGHRA and CDR2 YSYEKL. V lost 4 bases and J lost 7, with 23 bases in between. CDR3 sequence (DNA): TGCGCCAGCAGCCGCGCCCTAGGGGGGGAGCCGACCAATTCACCCCTCCACTTT. Its translation is CASSRALGGEPTNSPLHF.

The J gene is TRBJ2-5, the V gene TRBV27, with 7 bases identical to TRBD2. The CDR3 sequence is 13 residues long. CDR1 is MNHEY, CDR2 SMNVEV, per germline (reference sequence). Trimming removed 3 bases from V and 5 bases from J; junction bases left unmatched: 3. CDR3 in DNA: TGTGCCAGCAGTTTTGGCGGGAGTGAGACCCAGTACTTC. This sequence encodes CASSFGGSETQYF.

The chain uses TRBV15 and TRBJ2-7; 8 bases line up with TRBD2. Per germline, CDR1 LNHNV and CDR2 YYDKDF (reference sequence). Trimming removed 3 bases from V and 4 bases from J; junction bases left unmatched: 11. This CDR3 region has 16 residues. CDR3: CATSSPGKTGGYEQYF. The CDR3 DNA sequence: TGTGCCACCAGCAGCCCAGGGAAAACGGGAGGGTACGAGCAGTACTTC.

CDR3 bases: TGTGCCAGCATCTGGGAAACGGCCGCTGCCGGGACTGGGGCCAACGTCCTGACTTTC. This gives the protein CASIWETAAAGTGANVLTF. The J gene is TRBJ2-6, the V gene TRBV2; D may be TRBD2 (5 bases). The V and J ends lost 7 bases and 2 bases respectively, with 24 bases between them. This CDR3 spans 19 amino acids. The germline CDR1 and CDR2 sequences are SNHLY and FYNNEI. The full variable domain, rest sourced from reference TRBV2 and TRBJ2-6, is EPEVTQTPSHQVTQMGQEVILRCVPISNHLYFYWYRQILGQKVEFLVSFYNNEISEKSEIFDDQFSVERPDGSNFTLKIRSTKLEDSAMYFCASIWETAAAGTGANVLTFGAGSRLTVL.

V is TRBV7-8 and J is TRBJ1-5; tentatively, D is TRBD1 (6 bases). Trimming stripped 1 base from V and 2 bases from J, with 15 bases between. CDR3 length equals 17 residues. Germline CDR1 SGHVS, CDR2 FQNEAQ. CDR3 region: CASSLGETGRRNQPQHF. In nucleotides, the CDR3 is TGTGCCAGCAGCTTAGGGGAGACAGGACGACGCAATCAGCCCCAGCATTTT.

The table lists this clone with a count of one. This chain links TRBV28 with TRBJ1-2, with D perhaps matching TRBD1 (6 bases). Germline V gene lookup returns CDR1 MDHEN and CDR2 SYDVKM. Trimming removed 4 bases at V and 8 bases at J, with 26 bases between. The CDR3 is 17 amino acids. Here the CDR3 reads CASSSDPGIGTNVGYTF. DNA of the CDR3: TGTGCCAGCAGTTCTGATCCCGGAATTGGGACAAATGTGGGCTACACCTTC.

The chain is built from TRBV19 and TRBJ2-1, with TRBD2 matching over 8 bases. CDR3 length: 14 amino acids. Germline assignment: CDR1 LNHDA and CDR2 SQIVND (reference sequence). J gave up 4 bases and V 6 bases, and 5 bases lay outside the gene matches. The CDR3 sequence: CASSETSAYNEQFF. The CDR3 coding sequence is TGTGCCAGTAGCGAGACTAGCGCATACAATGAGCAGTTCTTC.

Here the CDR3 DNA reads TGTGCCAGCAGCTTAGGGGTCGGGACAGGACACACAGATACGCAGTATTTT. As protein: CASSLGVGTGHTDTQYF. The rearrangement joins TRBV7-9 to TRBJ2-3; 8 bases line up with TRBD1. Unmatched junction bases numbered 8, after V lost 1 base and J lost 2 bases. Germline V lookup: CDR1 SEHNR, CDR2 FQNEAQ (reference sequence). The CDR3 contains 17 residues.

This rearrangement joins TRBV19 to TRBJ1-3; the D gene is possibly TRBD1 (6 bases). V lost 9 bases and J 1 base, leaving 16 bases between the germline ends. CDR3 length equals 15 residues. The germline V gene encodes CDR1 LNHDA and CDR2 SQIVND (reference sequence). CDR3 sequence (DNA): TGTGCCAGCTCAGGGGCCTTTGTTTCTGGAAACACCATATATTTT. Translated: CASSGAFVSGNTIYF.

CDR3: CASSFSQGNYEQYF. The CDR3 DNA follows: TGCGCCAGCAGCTTTTCCCAGGGTAACTACGAGCAGTACTTC. The rearrangement uses TRBV5-1 and TRBJ2-7, with D tentatively TRBD1 (5 bases). The CDR3 sequence is 14 residues long. With 2 bases removed from V and 3 bases from J, the gap between germline ends came to 12 bases. The germline gives CDR1 SGHRS, CDR2 YFSETQ.

The chain carries TRBV11-2 and TRBJ2-5, with 11 positions matching TRBD1. Germline V gene sequence: CDR1 SGHAT, CDR2 FQNNGV. Trimming cost V 5 bases and J 5 bases; bases outside gene matches: 4. The CDR3 is 14 amino acids. CDR3 coding DNA: TGTGCCAGCAGCATGGGGACAGGGGGGGAGACCCAGTACTTC. The encoded protein is CASSMGTGGETQYF.

The chain couples TRBV6-5 to TRBJ1-1; no firm D call. Trimming shortened V by 4 bases and J by 1 base, and 16 bases separated the two germline ends. CDR1 and CDR2 (germline): MNHEY, SVGAGI. The CDR3 totals 16 residues. In DNA, the CDR3 is TGTGCCAGCAGTTCGAGACGAGGTGGTGGGAACACTGAAGCTTTCTTT. Protein: CASSSRRGGGNTEAFF.

The rearrangement joins TRBV2 to TRBJ1-2; possible D gene TRBD1, 6 bases. V lost 4 bases, J lost 4 bases, and 16 bases lay in between. This CDR3 has 15 residues. Germline CDR1 reads SNHLY; CDR2 reads FYNNEI. The DNA of the CDR3 is TGTGCCAGCAGTGGGGGCAGGGGAGAAATCTATGGCTACACCTTC. It is translated as CASSGGRGEIYGYTF.

The genes are TRBV2 and TRBJ2-1; TRBD1 matches at 10 bases. J was trimmed by 8 bases and V by 6 bases; bases with no gene match: 7. CDR3 length equals 14 residues. Germline lookup yields CDR1 SNHLY and CDR2 FYNNEI. The chain's CDR3 is CASSVDRGPYEQFF. DNA of the CDR3: TGTGCCAGCAGCGTTGACAGGGGGCCGTATGAGCAGTTCTTC.

The chain recombines TRBV28 with TRBJ2-7; 8 bases line up with TRBD1. V was clipped by 7 bases and J by 6 bases; unmatched bases: 11. Per germline, CDR1 MDHEN and CDR2 SYDVKM. This CDR3 has 14 amino acids. The CDR3, as DNA: TGTGCCAGCAACCAGGGGGCTCCCCCTAGCGAGCAGTACTTC. Translating it yields CASNQGAPPSEQYF. The full variable domain, completed using reference TRBV28 and TRBJ2-7, is DVKVTQSSRYLVKRTGEKVFLECVQDMDHENMFWYRQDPGLGLRLIYFSYDVKMKEKGDIPEGYSVSREKKERFSLILESASTNQTSMYLCASNQGAPPSEQYFGPGTRLTVT.

The V call is TRBV29-1, the J call TRBJ2-1, with 7 bases that match TRBD1. This CDR3 is built from 17 residues. Losses at the gene ends were 2 bases for V and 9 bases for J; bases not matched to a gene: 19. Germline V gene sequence: CDR1 SQVTM, CDR2 ANQGSEA. CDR3 sequence (DNA): TGCAGCGTTGAACTAGGGATGACAGGGTCGAAAAGGGGTGAGCAGTTCTTC. Residues: CSVELGMTGSKRGEQFF.

This sequence joins TRBV27 and TRBJ1-5; 9 nucleotides line up with TRBD1. This CDR3 spans 16 amino acids. Germline V gene sequence: CDR1 MNHEY, CDR2 SMNVEV (reference sequence). V shed 5 bases, J shed 3 bases, and the junction held 8 bases outside the gene matches. Here the CDR3 DNA reads TGTGCCAGCAGTGGGGCCGGACAGGGGTACAATCAGCCCCAGCATTTT. It encodes CASSGAGQGYNQPQHF.

CDR3 DNA: TGTGCCAGCAGTGACTCCTACGAGCAGTTCTTC. The encoded protein is CASSDSYEQFF. This chain joins TRBV6-1 and TRBJ2-1, with no clear D. CDR1 MNHNS and CDR2 SASEGT come from the germline V gene. V shed 3 bases and J shed 10 bases, with 7 bases lying between them. CDR3 size: 11 residues.

This sequence joins TRBV18 and TRBJ2-7, with D unclear. The V end was cut by 6 bases, the J end by 3 bases, with 12 bases between. In germline, CDR1 is KGHSH, CDR2 LQKENI. The CDR3 extends over 13 amino acids. The CDR3 DNA is TGTGCCAGCTCCAGGTTGGCAGACTACGAGCAGTACTTC. Residues: CASSRLADYEQYF.